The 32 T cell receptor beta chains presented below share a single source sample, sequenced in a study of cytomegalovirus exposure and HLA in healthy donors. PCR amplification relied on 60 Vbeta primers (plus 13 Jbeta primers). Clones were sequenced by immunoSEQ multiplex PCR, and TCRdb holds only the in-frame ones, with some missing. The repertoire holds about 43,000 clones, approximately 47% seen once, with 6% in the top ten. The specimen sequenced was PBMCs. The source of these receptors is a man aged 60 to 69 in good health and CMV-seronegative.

This CDR3 is CASSFEGLAGDEQYF. DNA of the CDR3: TGTGCCAGCAGTTTCGAAGGACTAGCGGGAGACGAGCAGTACTTC. J is TRBJ2-7 and V is TRBV28; 13 nucleotides line up with TRBD2. Unmatched junction bases numbered 4, after V lost 3 bases and J lost 5 bases. The V gene's germline CDR1 is MDHEN and CDR2 SYDVKM. This CDR3 region has 15 residues.

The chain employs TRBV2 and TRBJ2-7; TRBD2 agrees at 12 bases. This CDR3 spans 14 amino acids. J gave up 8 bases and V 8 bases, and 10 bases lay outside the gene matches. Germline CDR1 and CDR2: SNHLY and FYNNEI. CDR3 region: CASLGRTSGAQQYF. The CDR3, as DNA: TGTGCCAGCTTGGGTAGGACTAGCGGGGCGCAGCAGTACTTC.

The CDR3 protein is CASSYRGYDTEAFF. CDR3 sequence (DNA): TGTGCCAGCAGTTACAGGGGTTATGACACTGAAGCTTTCTTT. The V gene is TRBV27, the J gene TRBJ1-1; TRBD1 matches 7 bases. The CDR3 is 14 residues long. Losses at the gene ends were 4 bases for V and 3 bases for J; bases not matched to a gene: 5. The germline V gene has CDR1 MNHEY and CDR2 SMNVEV (reference sequence).

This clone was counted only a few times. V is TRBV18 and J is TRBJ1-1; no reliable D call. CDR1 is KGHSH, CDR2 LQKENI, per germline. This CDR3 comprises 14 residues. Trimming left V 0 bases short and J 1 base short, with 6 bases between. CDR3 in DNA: TGTGCCAGCTCACCACCCGGGTGGAACACTGAAGCTTTCTTT. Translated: CASSPPGWNTEAFF. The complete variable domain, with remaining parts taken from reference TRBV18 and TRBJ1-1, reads NAGVMQNPRHLVRRRGQEARLRCSPMKGHSHVYWYRQLPEEGLKFMVYLQKENIIDESGMPKERFSAEFPKEGPSILRIQQVVRGDSAAYFCASSPPGWNTEAFFGQGTRLTVV.

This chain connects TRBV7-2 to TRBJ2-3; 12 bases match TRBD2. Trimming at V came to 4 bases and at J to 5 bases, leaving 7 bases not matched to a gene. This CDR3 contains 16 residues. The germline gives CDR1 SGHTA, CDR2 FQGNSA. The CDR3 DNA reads TGTGCCAGCAGCTGGGAGACTAGCGGGAGTGGAGATACGCAGTATTTT. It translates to CASSWETSGSGDTQYF. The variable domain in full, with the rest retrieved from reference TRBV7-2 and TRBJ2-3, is GAGVSQSPSNKVTEKGKDVELRCDPISGHTALYWYRQSLGQGLEFLIYFQGNSAPDKSGLPSDRFSAERTGGSVSTLTIQRTQQEDSAVYLCASSWETSGSGDTQYFGPGTRLTVL.

This chain's CDR3 is CASSAPIGIFYEQYF. DNA for the CDR3: TGTGCCAGCAGTGCCCCGATCGGGATTTTCTACGAGCAGTACTTC. The genes are TRBV6-1 and TRBJ2-7; possible D gene TRBD2, 5 bases. The CDR3 is 15 amino acids. The ends were cut back, 4 bases at V and 3 bases at J, with 16 bases in the middle. CDR1 is MNHNS and CDR2 is SASEGT in the germline V gene.

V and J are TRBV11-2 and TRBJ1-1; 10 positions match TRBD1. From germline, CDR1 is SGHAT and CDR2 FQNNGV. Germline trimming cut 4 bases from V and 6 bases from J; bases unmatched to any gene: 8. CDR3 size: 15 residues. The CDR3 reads CASSSGTGAGAEAFF. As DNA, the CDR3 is TGTGCCAGCAGCTCCGGGACAGGGGCGGGGGCTGAAGCTTTCTTT.

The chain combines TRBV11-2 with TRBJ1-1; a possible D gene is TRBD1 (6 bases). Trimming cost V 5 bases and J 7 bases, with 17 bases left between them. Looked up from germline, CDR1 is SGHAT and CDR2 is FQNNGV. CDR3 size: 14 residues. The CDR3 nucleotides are TGTGCCAGCAGCACCATCAGGGGAAGTATTGAAGCTTTCTTT. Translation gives CASSTIRGSIEAFF.

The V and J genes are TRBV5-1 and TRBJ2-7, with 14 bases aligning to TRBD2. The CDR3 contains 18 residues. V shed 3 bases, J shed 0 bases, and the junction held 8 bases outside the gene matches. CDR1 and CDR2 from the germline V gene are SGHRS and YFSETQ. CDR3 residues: CASSSGLAGGPSSYEQYF. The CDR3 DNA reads TGCGCCAGCAGCTCAGGACTAGCGGGAGGCCCGAGCTCCTACGAGCAGTACTTC.

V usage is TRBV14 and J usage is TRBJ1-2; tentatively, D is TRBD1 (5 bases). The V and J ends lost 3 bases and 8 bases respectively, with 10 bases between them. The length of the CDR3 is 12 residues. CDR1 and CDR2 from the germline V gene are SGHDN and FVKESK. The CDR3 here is CASSQGRSGYTF. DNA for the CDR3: TGTGCCAGCAGCCAGGGGCGGTCCGGCTACACCTTC.

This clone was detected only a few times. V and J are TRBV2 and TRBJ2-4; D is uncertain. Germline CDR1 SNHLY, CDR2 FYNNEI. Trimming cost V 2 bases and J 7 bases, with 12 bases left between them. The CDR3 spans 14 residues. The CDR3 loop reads CASSERQAPNIQYF. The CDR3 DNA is TGTGCCAGCAGTGAAAGGCAGGCCCCCAACATTCAGTACTTC.

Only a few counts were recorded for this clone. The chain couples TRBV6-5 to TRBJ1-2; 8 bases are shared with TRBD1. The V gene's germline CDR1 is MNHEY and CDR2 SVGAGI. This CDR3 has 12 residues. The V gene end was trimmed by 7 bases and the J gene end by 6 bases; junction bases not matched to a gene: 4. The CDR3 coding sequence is TGTGCCAGCACCCAGACAGGGGATGGCTACACCTTC. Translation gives CASTQTGDGYTF.

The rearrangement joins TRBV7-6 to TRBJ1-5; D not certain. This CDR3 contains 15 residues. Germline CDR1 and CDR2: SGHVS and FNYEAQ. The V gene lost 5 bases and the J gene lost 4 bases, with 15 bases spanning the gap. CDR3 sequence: CASSPSPGRNQPQHF. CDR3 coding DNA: TGTGCCAGCAGCCCTTCCCCGGGTCGAAATCAGCCCCAGCATTTT.

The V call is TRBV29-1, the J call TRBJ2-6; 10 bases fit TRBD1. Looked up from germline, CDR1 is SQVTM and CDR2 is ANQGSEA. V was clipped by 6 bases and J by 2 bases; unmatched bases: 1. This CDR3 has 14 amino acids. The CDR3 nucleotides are TGCAGCGTGGGGACAGGGGCTGGGGCCAACGTCCTGACTTTC. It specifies CSVGTGAGANVLTF.

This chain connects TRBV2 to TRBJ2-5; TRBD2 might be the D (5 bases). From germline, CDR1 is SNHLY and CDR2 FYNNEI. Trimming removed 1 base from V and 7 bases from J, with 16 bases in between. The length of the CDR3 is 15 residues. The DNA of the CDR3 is TGTGCCAGCAGTGAAGAAGGCGGTCCTCGGGGGACCCAGTACTTC. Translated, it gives CASSEEGGPRGTQYF.

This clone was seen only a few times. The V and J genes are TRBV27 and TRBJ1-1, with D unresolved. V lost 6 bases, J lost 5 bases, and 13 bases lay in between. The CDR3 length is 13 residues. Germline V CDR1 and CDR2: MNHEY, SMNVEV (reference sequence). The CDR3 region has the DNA TGTGCCAGCAGCGGACTGGGCTCGACTGAAGCTTTCTTT. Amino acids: CASSGLGSTEAFF.

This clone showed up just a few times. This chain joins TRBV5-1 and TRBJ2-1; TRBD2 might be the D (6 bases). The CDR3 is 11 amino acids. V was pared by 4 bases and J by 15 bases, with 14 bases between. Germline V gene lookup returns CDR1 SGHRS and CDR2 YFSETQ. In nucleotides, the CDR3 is TGCGCCAGCAGCGAGGACTACATCCCGTTCTTC. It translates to CASSEDYIPFF.

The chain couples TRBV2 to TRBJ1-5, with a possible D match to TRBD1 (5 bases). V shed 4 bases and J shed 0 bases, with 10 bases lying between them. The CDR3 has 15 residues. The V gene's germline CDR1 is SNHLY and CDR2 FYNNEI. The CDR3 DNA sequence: TGTGCCAGCAGTGGACAGTCCTTTAGCAATCAGCCCCAGCATTTT. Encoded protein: CASSGQSFSNQPQHF.

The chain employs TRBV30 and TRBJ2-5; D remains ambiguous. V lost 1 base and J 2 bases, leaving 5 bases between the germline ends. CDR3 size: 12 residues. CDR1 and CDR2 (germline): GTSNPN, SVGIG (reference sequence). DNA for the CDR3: TGTGCCTGGAGTGGGCTTCAAGAGACCCAGTACTTC. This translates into CAWSGLQETQYF. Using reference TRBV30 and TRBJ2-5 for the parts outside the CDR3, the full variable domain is SQTIHQWPATLVQPVGSPLSLECTVEGTSNPNLYWYRQAAGRGLQLLFYSVGIGQISSEVPQNLSASRPQDRQFILSSKKLLLSDSGFYLCAWSGLQETQYFGPGTRLLVL.

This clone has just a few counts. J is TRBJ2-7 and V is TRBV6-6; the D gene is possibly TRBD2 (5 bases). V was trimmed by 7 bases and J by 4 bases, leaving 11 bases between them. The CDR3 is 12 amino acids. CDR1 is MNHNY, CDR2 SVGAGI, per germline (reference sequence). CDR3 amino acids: CASTGGGYEQYF. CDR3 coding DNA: TGTGCCAGCACCGGTGGAGGTTACGAGCAGTACTTC.

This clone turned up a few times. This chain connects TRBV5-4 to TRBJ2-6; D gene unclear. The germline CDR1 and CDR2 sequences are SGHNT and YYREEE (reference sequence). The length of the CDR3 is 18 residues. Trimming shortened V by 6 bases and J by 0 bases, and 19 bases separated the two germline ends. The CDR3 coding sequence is TGTGCCAGCAACCCCTTGATGACCACAGCCTCTGGGGCCAACGTCCTGACTTTC. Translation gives CASNPLMTTASGANVLTF.

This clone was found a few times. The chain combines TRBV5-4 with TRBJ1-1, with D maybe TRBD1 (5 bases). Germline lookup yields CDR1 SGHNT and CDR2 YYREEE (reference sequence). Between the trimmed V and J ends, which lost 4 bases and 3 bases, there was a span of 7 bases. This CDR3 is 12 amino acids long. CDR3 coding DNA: TGTGCCAGCAGCGGGGGGGACACTGAAGCTTTCTTT. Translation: CASSGGDTEAFF.

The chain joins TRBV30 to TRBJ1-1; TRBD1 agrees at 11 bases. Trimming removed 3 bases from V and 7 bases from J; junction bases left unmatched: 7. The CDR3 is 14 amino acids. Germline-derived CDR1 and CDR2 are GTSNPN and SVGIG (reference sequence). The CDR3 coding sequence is TGTGCCTGGAGAGGACAGGGGGCAAGGATTGAAGCTTTCTTT. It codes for CAWRGQGARIEAFF.

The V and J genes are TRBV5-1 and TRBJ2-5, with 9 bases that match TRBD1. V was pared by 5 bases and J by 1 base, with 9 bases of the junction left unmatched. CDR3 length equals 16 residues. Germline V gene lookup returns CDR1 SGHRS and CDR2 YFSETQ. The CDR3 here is CASRLQQGQGQETQYF. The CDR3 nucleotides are TGCGCCAGCAGGCTTCAACAGGGACAGGGCCAAGAGACCCAGTACTTC.

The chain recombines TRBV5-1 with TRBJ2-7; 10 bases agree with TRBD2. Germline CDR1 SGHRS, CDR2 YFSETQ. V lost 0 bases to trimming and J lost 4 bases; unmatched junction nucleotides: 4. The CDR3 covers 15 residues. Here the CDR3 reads CASSLVLAGVYEQYF. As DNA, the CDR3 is TGCGCCAGCAGCTTGGTGCTAGCGGGAGTTTACGAGCAGTACTTC.

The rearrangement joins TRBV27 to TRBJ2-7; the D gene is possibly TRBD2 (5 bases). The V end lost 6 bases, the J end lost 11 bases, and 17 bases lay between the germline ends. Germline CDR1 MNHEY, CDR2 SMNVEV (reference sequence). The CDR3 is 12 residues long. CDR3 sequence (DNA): TGTGCCAGCAGCTCCGCCTCGGCGGAGGAGTACTTC. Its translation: CASSSASAEEYF.

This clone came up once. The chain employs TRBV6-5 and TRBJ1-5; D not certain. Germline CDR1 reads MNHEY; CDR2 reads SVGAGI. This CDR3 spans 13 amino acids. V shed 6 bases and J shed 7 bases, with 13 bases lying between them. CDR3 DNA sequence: TGTGCCAGCAGGGCCCCCGGAGACCAGCCCCAGCATTTT. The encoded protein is CASRAPGDQPQHF.

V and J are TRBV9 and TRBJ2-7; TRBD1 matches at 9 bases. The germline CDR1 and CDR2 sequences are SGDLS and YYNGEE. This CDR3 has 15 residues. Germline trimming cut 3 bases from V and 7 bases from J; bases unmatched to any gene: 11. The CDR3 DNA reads TGTGCCAGCAGCGGTGGCCGGACAGGGGATTCGGAGCAGTACTTC. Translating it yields CASSGGRTGDSEQYF.

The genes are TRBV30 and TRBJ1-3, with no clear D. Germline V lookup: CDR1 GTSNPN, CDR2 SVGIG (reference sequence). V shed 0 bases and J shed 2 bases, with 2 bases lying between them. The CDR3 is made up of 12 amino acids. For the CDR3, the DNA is TGTGCCTGGAGTGTCGCTGGAAACACCATATATTTT. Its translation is CAWSVAGNTIYF.

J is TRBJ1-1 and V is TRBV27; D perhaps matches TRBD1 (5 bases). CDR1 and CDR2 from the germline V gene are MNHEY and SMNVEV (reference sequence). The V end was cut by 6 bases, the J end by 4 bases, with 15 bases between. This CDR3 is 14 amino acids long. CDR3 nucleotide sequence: TGTGCCAGCAGGGGGGGGTATTACATCACTGAAGCTTTCTTT. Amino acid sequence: CASRGGYYITEAFF.

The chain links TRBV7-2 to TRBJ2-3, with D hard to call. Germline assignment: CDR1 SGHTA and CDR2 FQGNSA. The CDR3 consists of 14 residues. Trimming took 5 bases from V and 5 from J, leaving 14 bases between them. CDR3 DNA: TGTGCCAGCAGCCGCGGTCAACGGAGAGATACGCAGTATTTT. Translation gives CASSRGQRRDTQYF.

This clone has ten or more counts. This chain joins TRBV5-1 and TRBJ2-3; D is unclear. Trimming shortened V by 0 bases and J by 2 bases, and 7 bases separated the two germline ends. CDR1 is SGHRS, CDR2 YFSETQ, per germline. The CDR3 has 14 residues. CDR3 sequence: CASSLVSYTDTQYF. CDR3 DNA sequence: TGCGCCAGCAGCTTGGTCAGTTACACAGATACGCAGTATTTT.